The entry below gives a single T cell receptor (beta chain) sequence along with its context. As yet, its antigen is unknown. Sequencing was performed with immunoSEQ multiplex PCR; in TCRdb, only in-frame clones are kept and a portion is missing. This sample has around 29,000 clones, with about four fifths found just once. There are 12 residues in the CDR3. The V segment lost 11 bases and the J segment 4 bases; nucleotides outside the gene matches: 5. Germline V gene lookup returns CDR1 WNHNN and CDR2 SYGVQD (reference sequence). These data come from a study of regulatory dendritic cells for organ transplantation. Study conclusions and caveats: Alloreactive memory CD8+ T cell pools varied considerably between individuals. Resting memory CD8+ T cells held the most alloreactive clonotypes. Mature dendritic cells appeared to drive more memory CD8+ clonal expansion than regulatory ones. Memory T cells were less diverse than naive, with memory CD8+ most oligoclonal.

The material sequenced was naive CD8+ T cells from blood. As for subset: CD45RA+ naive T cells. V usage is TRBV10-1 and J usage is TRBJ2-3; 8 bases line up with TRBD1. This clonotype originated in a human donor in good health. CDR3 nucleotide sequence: TGCGCCTTCCAGGGGGCCCCAGATACGCAGTATTTT. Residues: CAFQGAPDTQYF.